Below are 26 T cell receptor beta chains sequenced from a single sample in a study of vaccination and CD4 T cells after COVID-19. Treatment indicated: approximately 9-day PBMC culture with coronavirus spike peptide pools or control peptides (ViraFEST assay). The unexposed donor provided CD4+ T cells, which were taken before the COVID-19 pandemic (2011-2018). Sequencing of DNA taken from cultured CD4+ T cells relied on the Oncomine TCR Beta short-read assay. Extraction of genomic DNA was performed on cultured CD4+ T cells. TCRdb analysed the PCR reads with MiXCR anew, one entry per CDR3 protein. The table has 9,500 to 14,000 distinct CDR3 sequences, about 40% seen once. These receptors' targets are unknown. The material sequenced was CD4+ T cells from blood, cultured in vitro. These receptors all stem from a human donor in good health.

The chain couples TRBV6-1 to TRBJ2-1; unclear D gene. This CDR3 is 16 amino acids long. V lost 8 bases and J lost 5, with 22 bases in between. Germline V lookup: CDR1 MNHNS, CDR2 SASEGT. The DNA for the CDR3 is TGTGCCAGCTCACCCCGACCTCTTTGGGATCACAATGAGCAGTTCTTC. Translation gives CASSPRPLWDHNEQFF.

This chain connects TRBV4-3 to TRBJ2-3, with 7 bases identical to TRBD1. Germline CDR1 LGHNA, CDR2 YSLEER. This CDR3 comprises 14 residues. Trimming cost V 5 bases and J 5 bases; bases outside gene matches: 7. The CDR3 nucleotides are TGCGCCAGCAGCATCCAGGGGGTGGGAGATACGCAGTATTTT. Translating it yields CASSIQGVGDTQYF.

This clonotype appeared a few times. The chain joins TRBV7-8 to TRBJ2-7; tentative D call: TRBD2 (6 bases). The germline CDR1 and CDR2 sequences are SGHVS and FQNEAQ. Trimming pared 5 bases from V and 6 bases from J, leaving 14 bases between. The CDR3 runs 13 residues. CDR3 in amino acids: CASSPRRGAEQYF. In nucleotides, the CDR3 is TGTGCCAGCAGCCCACGGCGGGGCGCCGAGCAGTACTTC.

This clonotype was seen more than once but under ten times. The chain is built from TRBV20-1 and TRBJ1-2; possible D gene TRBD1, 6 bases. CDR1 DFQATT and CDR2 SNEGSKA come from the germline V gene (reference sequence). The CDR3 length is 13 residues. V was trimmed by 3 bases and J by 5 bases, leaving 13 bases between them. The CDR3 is CSASDPRGYGYTF. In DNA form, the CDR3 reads TGCAGTGCTAGCGACCCCAGGGGATATGGCTACACCTTC.

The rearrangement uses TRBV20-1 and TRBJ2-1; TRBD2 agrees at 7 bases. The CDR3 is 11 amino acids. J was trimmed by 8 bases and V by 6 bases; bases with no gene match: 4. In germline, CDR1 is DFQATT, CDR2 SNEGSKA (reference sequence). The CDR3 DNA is TGCAGTGCCCAGGGAGGGTATGAGCAGTTCTTC. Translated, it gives CSAQGGYEQFF.

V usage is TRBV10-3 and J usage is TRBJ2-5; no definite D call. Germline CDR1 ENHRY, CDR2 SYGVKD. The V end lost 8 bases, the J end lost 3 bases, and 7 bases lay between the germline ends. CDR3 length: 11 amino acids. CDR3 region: CAIRAKETQYF. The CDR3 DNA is TGTGCCATCCGGGCCAAAGAGACCCAGTACTTC.

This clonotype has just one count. The CDR3 bases are TGTGCCAGCAGCTTATATGGGACTAGCGGGAGATCCGGGGAGACCCAGTACTTC. It yields the protein CASSLYGTSGRSGETQYF. The V gene is TRBV7-2, the J gene TRBJ2-5, with 14 bases aligning to TRBD2. CDR3 length equals 18 residues. V was clipped by 2 bases and J by 5 bases; unmatched bases: 10. In germline, CDR1 is SGHTA, CDR2 FQGNSA. The full variable domain, completed using reference TRBV7-2 and TRBJ2-5, is GAGVSQSPSNKVTEKGKDVELRCDPISGHTALYWYRQSLGQGLEFLIYFQGNSAPDKSGLPSDRFSAERTGGSVSTLTIQRTQQEDSAVYLCASSLYGTSGRSGETQYFGPGTRLLVL.

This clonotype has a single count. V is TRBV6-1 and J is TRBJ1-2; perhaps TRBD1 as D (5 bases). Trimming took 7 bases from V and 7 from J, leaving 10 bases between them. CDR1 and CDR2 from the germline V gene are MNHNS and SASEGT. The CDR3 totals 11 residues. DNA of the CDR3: TGTGCCAGCACGGGGGTAGGTGGCTACACCTTC. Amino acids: CASTGVGGYTF.

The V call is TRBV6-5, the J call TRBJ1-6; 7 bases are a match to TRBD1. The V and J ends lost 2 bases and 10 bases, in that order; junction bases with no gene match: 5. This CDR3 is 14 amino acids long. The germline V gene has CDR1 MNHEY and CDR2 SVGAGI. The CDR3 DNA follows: TGTGCCAGCAGTTACAGGGGGCGCGAATCACCCCTCCACTTT. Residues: CASSYRGRESPLHF.

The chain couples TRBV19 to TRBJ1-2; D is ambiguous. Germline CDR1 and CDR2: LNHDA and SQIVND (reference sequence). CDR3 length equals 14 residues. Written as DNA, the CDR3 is TGTGCGTCTACTCTGGGCAGTGTGAACTATGGCTACACCTTC. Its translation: CASTLGSVNYGYTF.

CDR3 residues: CASSKRAAGGGNEQFF. The CDR3 coding sequence is TGTGCCAGCAGCAAAAGGGCAGCGGGAGGTGGGAATGAGCAGTTCTTC. The chain carries TRBV21-1 and TRBJ2-1; the table names TRBD2, a call not compared with the DNA. TRBV21-1 is a recognized pseudogene. CDR3 size: 16 residues.

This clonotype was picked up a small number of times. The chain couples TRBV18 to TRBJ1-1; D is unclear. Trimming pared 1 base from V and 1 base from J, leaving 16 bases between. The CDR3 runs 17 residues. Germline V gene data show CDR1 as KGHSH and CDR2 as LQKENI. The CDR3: CASSPLPSKVGNTEAFF. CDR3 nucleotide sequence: TGTGCCAGCTCACCACTTCCTAGCAAGGTGGGGAACACTGAAGCTTTCTTT.

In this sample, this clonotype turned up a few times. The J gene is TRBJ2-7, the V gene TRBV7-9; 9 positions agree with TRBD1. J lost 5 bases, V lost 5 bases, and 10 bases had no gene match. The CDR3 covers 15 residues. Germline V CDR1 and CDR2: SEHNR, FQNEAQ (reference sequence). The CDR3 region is CASSLLGDRVHEQYF. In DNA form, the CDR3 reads TGTGCCAGCAGCCTACTGGGGGACAGGGTCCACGAGCAGTACTTC.

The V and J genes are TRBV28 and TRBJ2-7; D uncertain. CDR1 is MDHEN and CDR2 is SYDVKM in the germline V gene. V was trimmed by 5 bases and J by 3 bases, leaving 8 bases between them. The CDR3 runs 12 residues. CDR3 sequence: CASSVSNYEQYF. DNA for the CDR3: TGTGCCAGCAGTGTCTCCAACTACGAGCAGTACTTC.

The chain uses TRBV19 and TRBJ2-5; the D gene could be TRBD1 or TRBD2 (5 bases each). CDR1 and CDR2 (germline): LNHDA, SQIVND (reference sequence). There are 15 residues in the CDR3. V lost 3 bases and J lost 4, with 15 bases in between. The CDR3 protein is CASSIPVGTAETQYF. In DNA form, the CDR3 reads TGTGCCAGTAGTATCCCGGTGGGGACCGCAGAGACCCAGTACTTC.

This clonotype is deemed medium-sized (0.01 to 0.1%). The CDR3 loop is CASSIPGQEQYF. The CDR3 coding sequence is TGTGCCAGCTCAATCCCGGGACAGGAGCAGTACTTC. The chain has TRBV18 and TRBJ2-7; the match to TRBD1 covers 7 bases. In germline, CDR1 is KGHSH, CDR2 LQKENI. The CDR3 spans 12 residues. The V gene end was trimmed by 5 bases and the J gene end by 7 bases; junction bases not matched to a gene: 5.

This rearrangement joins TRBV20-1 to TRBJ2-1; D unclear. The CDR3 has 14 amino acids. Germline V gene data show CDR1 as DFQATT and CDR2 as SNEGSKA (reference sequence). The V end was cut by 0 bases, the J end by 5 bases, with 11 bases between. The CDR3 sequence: CSARDPNVNNEQFF. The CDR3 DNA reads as TGCAGTGCTAGAGATCCGAATGTTAACAATGAGCAGTTCTTC.

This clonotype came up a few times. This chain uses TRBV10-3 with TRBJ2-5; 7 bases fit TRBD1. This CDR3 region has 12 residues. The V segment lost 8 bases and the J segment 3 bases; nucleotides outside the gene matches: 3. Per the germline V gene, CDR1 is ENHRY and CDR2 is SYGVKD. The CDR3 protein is CAIRGTEETQYF. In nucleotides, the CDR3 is TGTGCCATCCGAGGGACAGAAGAGACCCAGTACTTC.

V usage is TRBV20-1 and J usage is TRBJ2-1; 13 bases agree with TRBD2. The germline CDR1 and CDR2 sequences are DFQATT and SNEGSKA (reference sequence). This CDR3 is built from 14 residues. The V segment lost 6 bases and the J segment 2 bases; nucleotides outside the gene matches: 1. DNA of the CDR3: TGCAGTGCAGGGACTAGCGGGACCTACAATGAGCAGTTCTTC. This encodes CSAGTSGTYNEQFF.

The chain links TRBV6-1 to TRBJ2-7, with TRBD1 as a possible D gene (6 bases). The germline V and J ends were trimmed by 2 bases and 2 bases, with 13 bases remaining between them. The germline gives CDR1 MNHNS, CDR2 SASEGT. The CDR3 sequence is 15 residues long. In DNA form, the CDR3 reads TGTGCCAGCAGTGAATTGGCAGGGGAAACCTACGAGCAGTACTTC. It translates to CASSELAGETYEQYF.

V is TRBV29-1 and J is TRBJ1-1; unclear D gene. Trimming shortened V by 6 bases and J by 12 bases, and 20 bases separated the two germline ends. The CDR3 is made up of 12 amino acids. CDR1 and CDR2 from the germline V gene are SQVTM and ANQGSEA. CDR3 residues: CSVADGHTETFF. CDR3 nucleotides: TGCAGCGTAGCGGATGGTCATACTGAGACTTTCTTT.

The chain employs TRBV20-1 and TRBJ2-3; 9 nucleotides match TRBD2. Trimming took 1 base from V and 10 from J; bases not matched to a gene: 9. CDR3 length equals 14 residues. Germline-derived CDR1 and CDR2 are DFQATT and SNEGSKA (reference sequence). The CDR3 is CSARVLAASGAQYF. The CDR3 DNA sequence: TGCAGTGCTAGAGTCCTAGCGGCTAGCGGGGCGCAGTATTTT.

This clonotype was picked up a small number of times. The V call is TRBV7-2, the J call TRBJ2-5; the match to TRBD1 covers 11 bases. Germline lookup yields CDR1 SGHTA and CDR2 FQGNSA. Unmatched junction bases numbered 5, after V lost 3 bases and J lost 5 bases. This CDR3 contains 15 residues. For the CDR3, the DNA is TGTGCCAGCAGCTTCACCCGGGACAGGGGGGAGACCCAGTACTTC. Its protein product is CASSFTRDRGETQYF.

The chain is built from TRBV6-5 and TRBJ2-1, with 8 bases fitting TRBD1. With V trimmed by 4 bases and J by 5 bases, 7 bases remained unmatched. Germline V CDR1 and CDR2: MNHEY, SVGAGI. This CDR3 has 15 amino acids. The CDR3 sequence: CASSSGGSGNNEQFF. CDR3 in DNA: TGTGCCAGCAGTTCAGGGGGCTCGGGGAACAATGAGCAGTTCTTC.

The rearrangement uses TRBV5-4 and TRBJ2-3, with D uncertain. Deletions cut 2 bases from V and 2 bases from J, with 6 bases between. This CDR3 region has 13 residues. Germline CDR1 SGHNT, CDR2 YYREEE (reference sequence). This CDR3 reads CASSFPPTDTQYF. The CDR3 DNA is TGTGCCAGCAGCTTTCCCCCCACAGATACGCAGTATTTT. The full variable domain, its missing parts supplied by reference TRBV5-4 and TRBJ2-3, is ETGVTQSPTHLIKTRGQQVTLRCSSQSGHNTVSWYQQALGQGPQFIFQYYREEENGRGNFPPRFSGLQFPNYSSELNVNALELDDSALYLCASSFPPTDTQYFGPGTRLTVL.

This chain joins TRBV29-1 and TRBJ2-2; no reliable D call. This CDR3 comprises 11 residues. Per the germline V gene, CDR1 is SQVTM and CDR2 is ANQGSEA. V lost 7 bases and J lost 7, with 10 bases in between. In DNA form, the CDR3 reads TGCAGCGGCACTGGTGACGGGGAGCTGTTTTTT. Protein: CSGTGDGELFF.